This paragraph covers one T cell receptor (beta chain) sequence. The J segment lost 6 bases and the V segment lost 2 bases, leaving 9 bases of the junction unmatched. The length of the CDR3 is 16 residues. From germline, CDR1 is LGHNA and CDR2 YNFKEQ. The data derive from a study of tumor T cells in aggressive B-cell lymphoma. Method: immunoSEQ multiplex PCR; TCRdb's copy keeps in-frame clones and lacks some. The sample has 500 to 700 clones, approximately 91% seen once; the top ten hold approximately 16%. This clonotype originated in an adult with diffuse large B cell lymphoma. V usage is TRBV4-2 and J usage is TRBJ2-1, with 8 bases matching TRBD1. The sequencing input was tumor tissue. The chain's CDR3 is CASSQLTGAGPNEQFF. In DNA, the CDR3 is TGTGCCAGCAGCCAATTGACAGGGGCGGGCCCCAATGAGCAGTTCTTC.